What follows describes a single TCR beta chain. The target antigen is unknown. The data were produced by immunoSEQ multiplex PCR, yet TCRdb's version contains in-frame clones alone and is incomplete. The sample comprises 2,500,000 or so clones, roughly 93% of which are singletons, and 0.36% rests with the top ten. This CDR3 comprises 13 residues. The germline CDR1 and CDR2 sequences are SGHRS and YFSETQ. J lost 7 bases, V lost 5 bases, and 7 bases had no gene match. This sample is drawn from a study of shared clonotypes between healthy human individuals. Points from the study as a whole: Non-shared clonotypes had lower generation probabilities than clonotypes shared by all four sorted-subset donors. Clonotypes that were shared across four donors made up approximately 5% of naive CD4 clonotypes.

The chain has TRBV5-1 and TRBJ1-2; 8 nucleotides line up with TRBD1. This clonotype was sampled from a man aged 18 to 29 in good health. Some clones in this sample may be carry-over from other donors' samples. Sequencing was performed on naive CD4+ T cells from PBMCs. Subset here: CD45RA+ positively selected. The CDR3: CASRDRVEGGYTF. In DNA form, the CDR3 reads TGCGCCAGCAGGGACAGGGTTGAGGGTGGCTACACCTTC. The entire variable domain, with the rest obtained from reference TRBV5-1 and TRBJ1-2, is as follows: KAGVTQTPRYLIKTRGQQVTLSCSPISGHRSVSWYQQTPGQGLQFLFEYFSETQRNKGNFPGRFSGRQFSNSRSEMNVSTLELGDSALYLCASRDRVEGGYTFGSGTRLTVV.